The present TCR beta chain was sequenced within a study of T cells after yellow fever vaccination. Findings and caveats of the study: Only a small proportion of the clonotypes turned up in both the CD4 and the CD8 compartments, likely arising from convergent recombination. When the response was secondary, it was weaker but reached its peak faster, day 5 versus 15.

TCR cDNA, made by 5'RACE template switching, carried an added universal primer site and UMIs. MiXCR was run by TCRdb on the 5' RACE reads, yielding one entry per CDR3 protein. The sample lists 450,000 to 550,000 distinct CDR3 sequences; around a fifth were seen once. This clonotype appeared a few times. Its matching antigen is unknown. The CDR3 has 16 residues. V was shortened by 6 bases and J by 2 bases, with 18 bases between the two germline ends. Germline V gene lookup returns CDR1 SNHLY and CDR2 FYNNEI. The sequencing here drew on PBMCs, taken roughly 20 days after the first yellow fever vaccination. The sequence derives from a man aged 18 to 29 who received the YFV17D yellow fever vaccine. The V call is TRBV2, the J call TRBJ2-3; D might be TRBD2 (6 bases). The CDR3 nucleotides read TGTGCCAGCAGCGAACTACGGGACTCCAACACAGATACGCAGTATTTT. Its translation: CASSELRDSNTDTQYF.